These 12 T cell receptor beta chains were all obtained from the same sample, sequenced in a study of early T cells in non-severe SARS-CoV-2 infection. TCRdb fed the 5' RACE reads into MiXCR, producing one record per CDR3 protein. The sample has 60,000 to 75,000 distinct CDR3 sequences, more than 8% seen once. The source was whole blood, collected at baseline. The receptors originated from an adult who was a healthcare worker with PCR-confirmed SARS-CoV-2 infection or an uninfected control (not recorded which).

The chain has TRBV4-2 and TRBJ2-1; D is unclear. Germline CDR1 LGHNA, CDR2 YNFKEQ. The CDR3 contains 15 residues. V was cut by 0 bases and J by 3 bases, with 9 bases left in between. In nucleotides, the CDR3 is TGTGCCAGCAGCCAAGATTTACTGTTCTACAATGAGCAGTTCTTC. It encodes CASSQDLLFYNEQFF.

This chain links TRBV28 with TRBJ1-2, with 9 positions matching TRBD1. The CDR3 totals 15 residues. The V gene end was trimmed by 5 bases and the J gene end by 4 bases; junction bases not matched to a gene: 8. CDR1 and CDR2 (germline): MDHEN, SYDVKM. The CDR3 reads CASSTGQGFIYGYTF. The CDR3 DNA follows: TGTGCCAGCAGTACGGGACAGGGATTCATCTATGGCTACACCTTC.

There are a few counts of this clonotype. The gene calls are TRBV4-3 and TRBJ2-7; 7 nucleotides match TRBD1. The germline CDR1 and CDR2 sequences are LGHNA and YSLEER. Trimming took 3 bases from V and 5 from J; bases not matched to a gene: 7. The CDR3 runs to 14 residues. The CDR3 DNA reads as TGCGCCAGCAGCCACCGACAGGGTTCCCACGAGCAGTACTTC. Translated: CASSHRQGSHEQYF.

The chain recombines TRBV7-3 with TRBJ2-3, with D hard to call. The CDR3 spans 13 residues. Per the germline V gene, CDR1 is SGHTA and CDR2 is FQGTGA. The germline V and J ends were trimmed by 5 bases and 4 bases, with 10 bases remaining between them. The CDR3 DNA follows: TGTGCCAGCAGCCCTGGTGGAGCAGATACGCAGTATTTT. Translation gives CASSPGGADTQYF.

V and J are TRBV28 and TRBJ2-7; D is perhaps TRBD1 (5 bases). This CDR3 spans 17 amino acids. Trimming took off 7 bases at V and 5 bases at J, with 27 bases between the two ends. Germline CDR1 and CDR2: MDHEN and SYDVKM. The CDR3 loop is CASTFGSAQGAVHEQYF. The CDR3 DNA sequence: TGTGCCAGCACCTTCGGGTCGGCGCAGGGCGCCGTCCACGAGCAGTACTTC.

The V and J genes are TRBV29-1 and TRBJ2-3; 8 positions agree with TRBD1. The trim removed 8 bases at V and 5 bases at J, leaving 9 bases unmatched. In germline, CDR1 is SQVTM, CDR2 ANQGSEA. This CDR3 is built from 13 residues. As DNA, the CDR3 is TGCAGCTTATCAGGGGGCCGGGGAGATACGCAGTATTTT. It specifies CSLSGGRGDTQYF.

This clonotype was recorded at least ten times. This rearrangement joins TRBV29-1 to TRBJ2-3; 12 bases line up with TRBD2. The V segment lost 4 bases and the J segment 6 bases; nucleotides outside the gene matches: 11. The V gene's germline CDR1 is SQVTM and CDR2 ANQGSEA. The CDR3 extends over 16 amino acids. The CDR3, as DNA: TGCAGCGTTGCGGGGCAGACTAGCGGGAGCCCGGATACGCAGTATTTT. Its translation: CSVAGQTSGSPDTQYF.

This clonotype was counted a few times. This chain connects TRBV28 to TRBJ1-6; D not certain. CDR1 is MDHEN and CDR2 is SYDVKM in the germline V gene. The CDR3 length is 15 residues. The V end was cut by 6 bases, the J end by 7 bases, with 16 bases between. The CDR3 reads CASRSETGANSPLHF. Written as DNA, the CDR3 is TGTGCCAGCAGATCCGAGACTGGAGCGAATTCACCCCTCCACTTT.

This clonotype was seen ten or more times. The chain recombines TRBV27 with TRBJ2-3; 13 bases are shared with TRBD2. The junction had 8 bases not matched to a gene; V was cut back by 5 bases and J by 3 bases. CDR1 and CDR2 from the germline V gene are MNHEY and SMNVEV (reference sequence). This CDR3 contains 17 residues. DNA for the CDR3: TGTGCCAGCAGTATACTAGCGGGAGGGCCTTTAACAGATACGCAGTATTTT. Protein sequence: CASSILAGGPLTDTQYF.

CDR3 region: CASSLLPIVEQFF. As DNA, the CDR3 is TGTGCCAGCAGCTTATTGCCCATAGTGGAGCAGTTCTTC. The V and J genes are TRBV7-9 and TRBJ2-1; D ambiguous. The CDR3 consists of 13 residues. With 2 bases removed from V and 10 bases from J, the gap between germline ends came to 12 bases. Germline V gene sequence: CDR1 SEHNR, CDR2 FQNEAQ (reference sequence).

This chain links TRBV7-7 with TRBJ2-1; TRBD2 matches at 11 bases. This CDR3 comprises 15 residues. Looked up from germline, CDR1 is SSHAT and CDR2 is FNYEAQ (reference sequence). With 5 bases clipped from V and 8 bases from J, the junction kept 8 bases outside the gene matches. CDR3 nucleotides: TGTGCCAGCAGCACTAGCGGGAGCACGGTGGATGAGCAGTTCTTC. It is translated as CASSTSGSTVDEQFF.

This clonotype showed up just a few times. CDR3: CASSTSLGVSTEAFF. In DNA form, the CDR3 reads TGTGCCAGCTCCACCAGTCTAGGGGTCAGTACTGAAGCTTTCTTT. V usage is TRBV18 and J usage is TRBJ1-1; D is perhaps TRBD1 (5 bases). CDR1 and CDR2 (germline): KGHSH, LQKENI. V was cut by 6 bases and J by 5 bases, with 19 bases left in between. The CDR3 extends over 15 amino acids.